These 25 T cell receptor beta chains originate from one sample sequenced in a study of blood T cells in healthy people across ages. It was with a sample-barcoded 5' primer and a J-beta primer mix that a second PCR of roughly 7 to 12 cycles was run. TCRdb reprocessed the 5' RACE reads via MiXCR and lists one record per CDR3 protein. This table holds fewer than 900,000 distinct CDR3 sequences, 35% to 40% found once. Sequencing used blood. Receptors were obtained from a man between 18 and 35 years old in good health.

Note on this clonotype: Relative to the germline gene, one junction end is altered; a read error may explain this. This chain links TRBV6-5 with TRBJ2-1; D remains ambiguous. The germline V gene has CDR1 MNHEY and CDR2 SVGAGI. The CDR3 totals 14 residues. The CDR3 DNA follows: TGTGCCAGCAGTGACTCGAAGCCAGGCAATGAGCAGTTCTTC. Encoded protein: CASSDSKPGNEQFF.

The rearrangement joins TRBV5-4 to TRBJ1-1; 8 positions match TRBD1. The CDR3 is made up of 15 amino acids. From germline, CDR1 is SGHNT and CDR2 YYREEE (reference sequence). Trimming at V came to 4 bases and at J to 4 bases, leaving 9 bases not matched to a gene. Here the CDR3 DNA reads TGTGCCAGCAGCGGAAACAGGGGGGCCGGCACTGAAGCTTTCTTT. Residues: CASSGNRGAGTEAFF.

The CDR3 here is CASSPKPAENHSPLHF. The CDR3 coding sequence is TGTGCCAGCAGCCCCAAGCCGGCGGAGAACCATTCACCCCTCCACTTT. The chain couples TRBV5-6 to TRBJ1-6; D is unclear. V lost 4 bases to trimming and J lost 8 bases, with 19 bases between them. The CDR3 has 16 residues. Germline loops: CDR1 SGHDT, CDR2 YYEEEE.

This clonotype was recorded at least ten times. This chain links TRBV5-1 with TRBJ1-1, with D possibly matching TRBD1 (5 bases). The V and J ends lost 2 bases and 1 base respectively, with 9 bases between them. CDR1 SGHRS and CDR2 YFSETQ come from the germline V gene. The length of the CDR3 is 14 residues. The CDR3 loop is CASSLHQGNTEAFF. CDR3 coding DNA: TGCGCCAGCAGCTTACATCAGGGGAACACTGAAGCTTTCTTT.

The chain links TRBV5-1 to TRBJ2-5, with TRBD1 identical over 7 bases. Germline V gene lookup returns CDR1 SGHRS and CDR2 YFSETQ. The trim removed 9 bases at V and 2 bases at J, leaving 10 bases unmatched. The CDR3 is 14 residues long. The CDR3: CATKGAPAQETQYF. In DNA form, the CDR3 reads TGCGCCACCAAGGGGGCTCCCGCTCAAGAGACCCAGTACTTC.

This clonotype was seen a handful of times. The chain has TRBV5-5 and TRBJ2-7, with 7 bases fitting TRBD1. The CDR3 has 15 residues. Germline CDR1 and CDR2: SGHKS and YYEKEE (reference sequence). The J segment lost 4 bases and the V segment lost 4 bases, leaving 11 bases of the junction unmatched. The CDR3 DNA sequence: TGTGCCAGCAGCCCCGGGACAGCTGTTAGTTACGAGCAGTACTTC. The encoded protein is CASSPGTAVSYEQYF.

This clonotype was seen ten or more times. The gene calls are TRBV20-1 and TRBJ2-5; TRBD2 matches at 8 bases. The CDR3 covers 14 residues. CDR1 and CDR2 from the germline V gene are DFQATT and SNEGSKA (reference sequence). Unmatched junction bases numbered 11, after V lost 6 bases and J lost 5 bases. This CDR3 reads CSATSGTRKETQYF. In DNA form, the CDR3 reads TGCAGTGCCACAAGCGGGACTAGAAAGGAGACCCAGTACTTC.

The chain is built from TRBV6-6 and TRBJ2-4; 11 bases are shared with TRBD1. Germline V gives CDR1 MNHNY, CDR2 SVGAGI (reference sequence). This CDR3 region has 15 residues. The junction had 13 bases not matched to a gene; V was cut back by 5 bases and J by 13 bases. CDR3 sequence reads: CASSPGTGGYNEQYF. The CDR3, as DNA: TGTGCCAGCAGTCCCGGGACAGGGGGGTACAATGAGCAGTACTTC.

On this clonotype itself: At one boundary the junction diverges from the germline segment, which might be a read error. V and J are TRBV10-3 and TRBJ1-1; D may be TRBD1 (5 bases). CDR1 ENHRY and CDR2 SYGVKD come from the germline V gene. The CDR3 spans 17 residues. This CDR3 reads CAITEKVGTGMNTEAFF. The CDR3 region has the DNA TGTGCCATCACTGAGAAGGTGGGGACGGGCATGAACACTGAAGCTTTCTTT.

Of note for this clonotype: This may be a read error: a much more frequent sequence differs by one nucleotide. The CDR3, as DNA: TGCGCCGGCAGCAATTACGGGACAGCCCTCACAGATACGCAGTATTTT. Protein product: CAGSNYGTALTDTQYF. This chain joins TRBV5-1 and TRBJ2-3, with 7 bases fitting TRBD1. The CDR3 loop spans 16 amino acids. Germline lookup yields CDR1 SGHRS and CDR2 YFSETQ.

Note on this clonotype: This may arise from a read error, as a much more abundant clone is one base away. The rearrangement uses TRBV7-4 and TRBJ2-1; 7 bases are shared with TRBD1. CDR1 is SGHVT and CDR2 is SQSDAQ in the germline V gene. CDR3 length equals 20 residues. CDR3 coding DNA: TGTGCCGGCAGCTCGGACGAGGGGGACAGAAGCCGCTTCTCCTACAATGAGCAGTTCTTC. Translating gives CAGSSDEGDRSRFSYNEQFF.

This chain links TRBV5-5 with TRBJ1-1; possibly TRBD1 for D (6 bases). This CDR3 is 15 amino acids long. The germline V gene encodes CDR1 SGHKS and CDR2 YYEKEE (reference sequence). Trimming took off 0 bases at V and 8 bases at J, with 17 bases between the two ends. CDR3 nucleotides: TGTGCCAGCAGCTTGGAACAGGGAGGAGGGATGGAAGCTTTCTTT. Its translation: CASSLEQGGGMEAFF.

Here the CDR3 DNA reads TGTGCCAGCAGCCTAGGCGTTTTATGGAATGAGCAGTTCTTC. Amino acids: CASSLGVLWNEQFF. The chain employs TRBV7-2 and TRBJ2-1; D not certain. This CDR3 has 14 amino acids. Looked up from germline, CDR1 is SGHTA and CDR2 is FQGNSA. Trimming left V 5 bases short and J 7 bases short, with 15 bases between.

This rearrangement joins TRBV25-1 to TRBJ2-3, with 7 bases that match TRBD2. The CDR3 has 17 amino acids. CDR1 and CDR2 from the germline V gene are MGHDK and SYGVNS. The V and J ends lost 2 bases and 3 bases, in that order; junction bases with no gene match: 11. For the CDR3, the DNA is TGTGCCAGCAGTGAAAAATGGGCGTCCGGGAGGACAGATACGCAGTATTTT. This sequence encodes CASSEKWASGRTDTQYF. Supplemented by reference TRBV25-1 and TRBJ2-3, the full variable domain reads EADIYQTPRYLVIGTGKKITLECSQTMGHDKMYWYQQDPGMELHLIHYSYGVNSTEKGDLSSESTVSRIRTEHFPLTLESARPSHTSQYLCASSEKWASGRTDTQYFGPGTRLTVL.

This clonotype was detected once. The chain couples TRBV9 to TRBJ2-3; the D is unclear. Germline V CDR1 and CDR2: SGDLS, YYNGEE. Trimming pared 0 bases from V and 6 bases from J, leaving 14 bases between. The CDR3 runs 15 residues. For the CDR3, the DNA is TGTGCCAGCAGCGTAGGTCGAGCCGGTGTGGATACGCAGTATTTT. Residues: CASSVGRAGVDTQYF.

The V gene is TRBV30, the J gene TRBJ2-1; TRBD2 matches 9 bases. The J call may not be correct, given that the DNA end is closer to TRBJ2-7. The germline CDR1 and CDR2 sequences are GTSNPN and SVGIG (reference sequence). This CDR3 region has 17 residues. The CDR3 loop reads CAWSARLAESSYNEQYF. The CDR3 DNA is TGTGCCTGGAGTGCGCGACTAGCGGAAAGCTCCTACAATGAGCAGTACTTC.

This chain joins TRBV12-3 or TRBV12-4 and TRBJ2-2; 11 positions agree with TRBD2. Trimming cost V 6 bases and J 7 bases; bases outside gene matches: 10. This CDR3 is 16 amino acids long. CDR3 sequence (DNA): TGTGCCAGCAGGCTACCGGGACTAGCGGAGGACGGGGAGCTGTTTTTT. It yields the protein CASRLPGLAEDGELFF.

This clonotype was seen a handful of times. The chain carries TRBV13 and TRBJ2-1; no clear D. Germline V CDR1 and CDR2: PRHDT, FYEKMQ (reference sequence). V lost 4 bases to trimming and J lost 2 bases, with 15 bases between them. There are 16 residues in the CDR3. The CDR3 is CASSSEDLGPYNEQFF. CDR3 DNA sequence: TGTGCCAGCAGCTCCGAGGACCTGGGCCCCTACAATGAGCAGTTCTTC.

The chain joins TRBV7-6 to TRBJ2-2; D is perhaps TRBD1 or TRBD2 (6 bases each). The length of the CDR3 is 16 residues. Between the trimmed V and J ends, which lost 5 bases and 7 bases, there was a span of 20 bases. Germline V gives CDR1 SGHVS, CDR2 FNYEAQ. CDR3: CASSQRRGASIGELFF. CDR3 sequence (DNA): TGTGCCAGCAGCCAAAGGAGGGGGGCAAGCATCGGGGAGCTGTTTTTT.

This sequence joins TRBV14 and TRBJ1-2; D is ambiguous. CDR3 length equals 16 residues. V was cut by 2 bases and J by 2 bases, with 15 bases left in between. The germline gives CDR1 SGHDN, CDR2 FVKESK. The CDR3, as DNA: TGTGCCAGCAGCCAAACTTATTCGAGCCTAAACTATGGCTACACCTTC. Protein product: CASSQTYSSLNYGYTF.

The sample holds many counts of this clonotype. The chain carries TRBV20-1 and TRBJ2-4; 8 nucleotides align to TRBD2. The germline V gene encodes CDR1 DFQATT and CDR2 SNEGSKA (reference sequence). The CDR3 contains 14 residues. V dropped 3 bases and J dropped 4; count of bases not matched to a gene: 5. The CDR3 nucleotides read TGCAGTGCTAGTGGCGGGGGGATAAAAAACATTCAGTACTTC. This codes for CSASGGGIKNIQYF.

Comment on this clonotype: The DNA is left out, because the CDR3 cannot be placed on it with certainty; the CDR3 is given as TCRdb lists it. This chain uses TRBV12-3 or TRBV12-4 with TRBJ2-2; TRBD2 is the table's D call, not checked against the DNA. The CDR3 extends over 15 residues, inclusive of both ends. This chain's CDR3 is CASRRVAGGSGERFF.

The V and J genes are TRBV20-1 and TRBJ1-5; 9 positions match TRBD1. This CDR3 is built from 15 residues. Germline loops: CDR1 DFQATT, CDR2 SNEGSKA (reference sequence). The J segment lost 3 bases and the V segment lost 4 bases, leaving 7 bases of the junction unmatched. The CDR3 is CSATGTGFYNQPQHF. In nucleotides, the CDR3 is TGCAGTGCTACGGGGACAGGGTTTTACAATCAGCCCCAGCATTTT.

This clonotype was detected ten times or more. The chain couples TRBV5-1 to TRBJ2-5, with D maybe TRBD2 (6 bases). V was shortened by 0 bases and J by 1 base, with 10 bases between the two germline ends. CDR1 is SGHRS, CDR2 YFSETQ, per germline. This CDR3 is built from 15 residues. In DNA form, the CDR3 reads TGCGCCAGCAGCTTGGTCCTAGCGATCCAAGAGACCCAGTACTTC. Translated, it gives CASSLVLAIQETQYF.

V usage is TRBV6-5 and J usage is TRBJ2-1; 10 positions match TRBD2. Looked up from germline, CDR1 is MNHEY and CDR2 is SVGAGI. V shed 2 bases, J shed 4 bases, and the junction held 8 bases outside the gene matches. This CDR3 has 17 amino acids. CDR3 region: CASSYGSSGGPYNEQFF. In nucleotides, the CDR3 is TGTGCCAGCAGTTACGGGTCTAGCGGGGGCCCTTACAATGAGCAGTTCTTC.